This TCR beta chain was obtained from a study of OX40 agonist ivuxolimab in advanced cancers. Study summary: Each patient was given ivuxolimab into a vein every 2 weeks, at 0.01 to 10 mg/kg.

The ends lost 5 bases at V and 0 bases at J; junction bases unmatched: 6. The CDR3 spans 15 residues. Germline lookup yields CDR1 SGHRS and CDR2 YFSETQ. Clones were read by immunoSEQ multiplex PCR, and TCRdb kept only the in-frame ones, dropping some. The data contain 90,000 or so clones, roughly 89% of them singletons. As concerns this clone: Its target is unknown.

Points from the study as a whole: In CD8+ T cells, expanded clones were on average more numerous than in CD4+. Among expanded peripheral T cells, antigen specificity went undetermined. At 0.1 to 3.0 mg/kg, CD4+ and CD8+ blood T cells expanded clonally by week 6.

This chain uses TRBV5-1 with TRBJ2-7; TRBD1 matches at 9 bases. The receptor comes from an adult with an advanced solid tumor such as melanoma, head and neck, liver or kidney cancer. Sequencing used CD4+ or CD8+ T cells sorted from blood, obtained in a trial of the OX40 agonist ivuxolimab. CDR3 amino acids: CASSEGQGFSYEQYF. For the CDR3, the DNA is TGCGCCAGCAGTGAGGGACAGGGCTTCTCCTACGAGCAGTACTTC.